The clone carrying this T cell receptor beta chain was picked up a small number of times. Its specificity is unknown. This record comes from a study of T-cell memory formation after mild COVID-19. Study-level information: Among the donors, TCR clusters were largely specific to each donor. Study observations and caveats: Chiefly within CM and EM were the contracting CD4+ clones; CD8+ ones were within EMRA. Confirmation of SARS-CoV-2 specificity was lacking for second-wave clones peaking day 37.

The CDR3 contains 14 residues. Germline CDR1 and CDR2: MNHEY and SMNVEV (reference sequence). J was trimmed by 3 bases and V by 5 bases; bases with no gene match: 4. Sample barcodes and UMIs were carried by the TCR alpha and TCR beta cDNA libraries that 5'RACE generated with constant-segment primers. From the 5' RACE reads, TCRdb called clonotypes with MiXCR, one entry per CDR3 protein. The sample has about 350,000 distinct CDR3 sequences, roughly an eighth seen once. Source material: PBMCs or a T cell subset sorted from them (not recorded which). The receptor was isolated from a man younger than 30 who had mild COVID-19 (a few samples of this study predate the infection). Cell type and time point are not known. The chain employs TRBV27 and TRBJ2-3; 8 bases match TRBD1. The chain's CDR3 is CASSNQGATDTQYF. The DNA for the CDR3 is TGTGCCAGCAGTAACCAGGGGGCTACAGATACGCAGTATTTT.